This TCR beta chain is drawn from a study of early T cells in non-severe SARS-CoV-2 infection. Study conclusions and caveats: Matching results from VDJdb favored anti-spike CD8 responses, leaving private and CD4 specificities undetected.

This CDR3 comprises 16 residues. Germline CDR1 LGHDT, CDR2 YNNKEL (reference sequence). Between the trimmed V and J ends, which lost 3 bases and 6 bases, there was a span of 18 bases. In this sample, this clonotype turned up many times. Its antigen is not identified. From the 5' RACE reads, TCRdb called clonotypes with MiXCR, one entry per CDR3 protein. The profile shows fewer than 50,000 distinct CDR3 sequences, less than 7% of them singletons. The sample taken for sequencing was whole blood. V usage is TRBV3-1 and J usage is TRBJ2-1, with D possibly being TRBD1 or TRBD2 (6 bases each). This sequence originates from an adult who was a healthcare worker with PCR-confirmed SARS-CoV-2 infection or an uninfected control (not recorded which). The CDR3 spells CASSHQQGGHSNEQFF. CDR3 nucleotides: TGTGCCAGCAGCCACCAACAGGGAGGCCACTCCAATGAGCAGTTCTTC.